A single sample gave rise to the 26 T cell receptor beta chains below, sequenced in a study of control samples from healthy donors and cancer patients. Repertoires were generated with immunoSEQ multiplex PCR, while TCRdb's copy carries only in-frame clones and drops some. The table shows about 39,000 clones, with approximately 87% occurring only once. The sequenced sample consisted of blood. Receptors originate from a man aged 55-75 years in good health.

The J gene is TRBJ1-5, the V gene TRBV15, with D possibly TRBD1 on 6 matching bases. V was trimmed by 3 bases and J by 1 base, leaving 10 bases between them. Per germline, CDR1 LNHNV and CDR2 YYDKDF (reference sequence). This CDR3 is built from 15 residues. In DNA form, the CDR3 reads TGTGCCACCAGCAGCGGGACAACGAGCAATCAGCCCCAGCATTTT. It yields the protein CATSSGTTSNQPQHF.

This CDR3 reads CAWNAGAREQYF. The CDR3 nucleotides read TGTGCCTGGAATGCAGGGGCGCGAGAGCAGTACTTC. The rearrangement joins TRBV30 to TRBJ2-7, with D perhaps TRBD1 (6 bases). The V gene lost 4 bases and the J gene lost 7 bases, with 14 bases spanning the gap. CDR3 length equals 12 residues. Germline V gives CDR1 GTSNPN, CDR2 SVGIG (reference sequence).

The CDR3 is CASSLGGLAGHKETQYF. The CDR3, as DNA: TGCGCCAGCAGCTTGGGTGGACTAGCGGGGCATAAAGAGACCCAGTACTTC. The chain uses TRBV5-1 and TRBJ2-5; TRBD2 matches at 12 bases. J gave up 3 bases and V 0 bases, and 6 bases lay outside the gene matches. The length of the CDR3 is 17 residues. The germline V gene has CDR1 SGHRS and CDR2 YFSETQ.

This sequence joins TRBV6-5 and TRBJ1-2; unclear D gene. Germline V gene lookup returns CDR1 MNHEY and CDR2 SVGAGI. This CDR3 comprises 15 residues. V lost 5 bases to trimming and J lost 4 bases, with 17 bases between them. CDR3 sequence (DNA): TGTGCCAGCAGTATTACAGTCGTCGCTGCCTATGGCTACACCTTC. It yields the protein CASSITVVAAYGYTF.

The chain joins TRBV3-1 (or the pseudogene TRBV3-2) to TRBJ2-1; 9 positions match TRBD2. This CDR3 spans 17 amino acids. J was trimmed by 1 base and V by 6 bases; bases with no gene match: 10. Germline CDR1 and CDR2: LGHDT and YNNKEL (reference sequence). The CDR3: CASRVAGTSSSYNEQFF. As DNA, the CDR3 is TGTGCCAGCAGAGTGGCCGGGACTAGCAGTTCCTACAATGAGCAGTTCTTC.

This clone has only a few counts. The chain links TRBV5-4 to TRBJ1-4, with D perhaps TRBD1 (6 bases). CDR1 is SGHNT, CDR2 YYREEE, per germline (reference sequence). Trimming shortened V by 4 bases and J by 6 bases, and 13 bases separated the two germline ends. The CDR3 length is 14 residues. CDR3 sequence reads: CASSIGGADEKLFF. In DNA form, the CDR3 reads TGTGCCAGCAGCATTGGGGGGGCTGATGAAAAACTGTTTTTT.

This sequence joins TRBV14 and TRBJ1-4; TRBD1 is a possible D gene (6 bases). Trimming took off 2 bases at V and 3 bases at J, with 13 bases between the two ends. Germline V CDR1 and CDR2: SGHDN, FVKESK. This CDR3 has 16 residues. Here the CDR3 DNA reads TGTGCCAGCAGCCAACGCACAGGGACCGCTAATGAAAAACTGTTTTTT. It codes for CASSQRTGTANEKLFF.

The chain couples TRBV28 to TRBJ2-5; D is possibly TRBD2 (7 bases). Germline CDR1 and CDR2: MDHEN and SYDVKM. Trimming removed 5 bases at V and 3 bases at J, with 10 bases between. There are 13 residues in the CDR3. The CDR3 DNA reads as TGTGCCAGCAGTAGGGGGGGCGAAGAGACCCAGTACTTC. As protein: CASSRGGEETQYF.

The chain couples TRBV19 to TRBJ1-2, with no clear D. The CDR3 has 15 residues. The germline V gene has CDR1 LNHDA and CDR2 SQIVND (reference sequence). V gave up 3 bases and J gave up 8 bases, with 19 bases separating them. CDR3 DNA sequence: TGTGCCAGTAGTATCACTTCCGGGAAAAGGCAGGGCTACACCTTC. Protein sequence: CASSITSGKRQGYTF.

The chain carries TRBV20-1 and TRBJ1-1; a possible D gene is TRBD1 (5 bases). V was cut by 3 bases and J by 1 base, with 21 bases left in between. Looked up from germline, CDR1 is DFQATT and CDR2 is SNEGSKA (reference sequence). This CDR3 spans 17 amino acids. CDR3 in DNA: TGCAGTGCTAGTGGCCCGGGGACTAGCGGTACGAACACTGAAGCTTTCTTT. It translates to CSASGPGTSGTNTEAFF.

The rearrangement joins TRBV5-4 to TRBJ1-2; D is undetermined. Trimming stripped 4 bases from V and 6 bases from J, with 19 bases between. From germline, CDR1 is SGHNT and CDR2 YYREEE (reference sequence). The CDR3 extends over 15 amino acids. The CDR3 DNA follows: TGTGCCAGCAGCCAACCGCAGGCGGGAAAGAATGGCTACACCTTC. It yields the protein CASSQPQAGKNGYTF.

This CDR3 is CASSPYELDGYTF. The CDR3 DNA follows: TGTGCCAGCTCACCCTACGAATTGGATGGCTACACCTTC. The rearrangement links TRBV18 to TRBJ1-2, with unresolved D. Germline V lookup: CDR1 KGHSH, CDR2 LQKENI. The CDR3 is 13 residues long. Between the trimmed V and J ends, which lost 3 bases and 6 bases, there was a span of 11 bases.

V and J are TRBV9 and TRBJ1-1, with a possible D match to TRBD1 (6 bases). CDR1 and CDR2 (germline): SGDLS, YYNGEE. Trimming left V 1 base short and J 3 bases short, with 7 bases between. This CDR3 region has 13 residues. As DNA, the CDR3 is TGTGCCAGCAGCGTAACAGGGCACACTGAAGCTTTCTTT. It codes for CASSVTGHTEAFF.

This clone has only one observation. The chain uses TRBV28 and TRBJ1-5; D remains ambiguous. This CDR3 has 15 amino acids. Trimming pared 1 base from V and 0 bases from J, leaving 7 bases between. CDR1 MDHEN and CDR2 SYDVKM come from the germline V gene. The CDR3 DNA sequence: TGTGCCAGCAGTTTATACGGGAATAGCAATCAGCCCCAGCATTTT. Amino acid sequence: CASSLYGNSNQPQHF.

CDR3 in amino acids: CASSVGVKNSPLHF. DNA of the CDR3: TGTGCCAGCAGTGTTGGGGTAAAGAATTCACCCCTCCACTTT. V is TRBV2 and J is TRBJ1-6; unclear D gene. The CDR3 has 14 amino acids. The V gene's germline CDR1 is SNHLY and CDR2 FYNNEI. Trimming pared 4 bases from V and 7 bases from J, leaving 11 bases between.

The chain uses TRBV29-1 and TRBJ2-1; 9 bases fit TRBD2. The germline CDR1 and CDR2 sequences are SQVTM and ANQGSEA. The CDR3 is 13 amino acids. Losses at the gene ends were 8 bases for V and 6 bases for J; bases not matched to a gene: 8. The CDR3 spells CSFTGTSFNEQFF. The CDR3 DNA is TGCAGCTTCACCGGGACTAGCTTCAATGAGCAGTTCTTC.

The chain combines TRBV27 with TRBJ2-7; 7 bases agree with TRBD1. CDR1 is MNHEY, CDR2 SMNVEV, per germline (reference sequence). V gave up 3 bases and J gave up 8 bases; unmatched junction bases: 10. The CDR3 covers 14 residues. The CDR3 DNA reads as TGTGCCAGCAGTTTTTCGGACAGGCCAGTCAAGCAGTACTTC. The encoded protein is CASSFSDRPVKQYF.

This clone was recorded a few times. The genes are TRBV6-1 and TRBJ1-4; D remains unclear. The germline V gene encodes CDR1 MNHNS and CDR2 SASEGT. With 1 base removed from V and 7 bases from J, the gap between germline ends came to 1 base. This CDR3 has 11 residues. CDR3 coding DNA: TGTGCCAGCAGTGAAGGTGAAAAACTGTTTTTT. This codes for CASSEGEKLFF.

The chain couples TRBV5-1 to TRBJ1-1, with D possibly TRBD1 on 5 matching bases. CDR1 is SGHRS and CDR2 is YFSETQ in the germline V gene. V was clipped by 5 bases and J by 0 bases, with 11 bases between them. The CDR3 has 14 residues. The CDR3 here is CASRTGLMNTEAFF. The CDR3 bases are TGCGCCAGCAGAACGGGACTGATGAACACTGAAGCTTTCTTT.

As for this clone: This sample includes further DNA sequences coding for the same CDR3. The V and J genes are TRBV2 and TRBJ2-7; D is possibly TRBD1 or TRBD2 (5 bases each). V lost 7 bases and J lost 5, with 15 bases in between. The CDR3 is made up of 13 amino acids. Germline V gene lookup returns CDR1 SNHLY and CDR2 FYNNEI. As DNA, the CDR3 is TGTGCCAGCAACCGGGACCGTGGGGACGAGCAGTACTTC. Translating it yields CASNRDRGDEQYF.

V usage is TRBV2 and J usage is TRBJ2-6, with D hard to call. Germline CDR1 reads SNHLY; CDR2 reads FYNNEI. V shed 6 bases and J shed 4 bases, with 13 bases lying between them. This CDR3 contains 15 residues. CDR3 sequence reads: CASSPTGGGANVLTF. The CDR3, as DNA: TGTGCCAGCAGCCCCACGGGCGGCGGGGCCAACGTCCTGACTTTC.

This chain joins TRBV10-2 and TRBJ1-2; D possibly corresponds to TRBD1 (6 bases). The CDR3 totals 17 residues. CDR1 and CDR2 from the germline V gene are WSHSY and SAAADI. Trimming removed 0 bases at V and 0 bases at J, with 14 bases between. CDR3 DNA: TGCGCCAGCAGTGAGTCCGCTGTACAGGGAGCTAACTATGGCTACACCTTC. This gives the protein CASSESAVQGANYGYTF.

V gene TRBV6-4 combines with J gene TRBJ1-2; D remains ambiguous. CDR3 length: 14 amino acids. Looked up from germline, CDR1 is MRHNA and CDR2 is SNTAGT. Trimming left V 0 bases short and J 4 bases short, with 9 bases between. DNA of the CDR3: TGTGCCAGCAGTGACTCGCCAGAGGGCTATGGCTACACCTTC. Its protein product is CASSDSPEGYGYTF.

The gene calls are TRBV18 and TRBJ2-2; 7 bases match TRBD2. The length of the CDR3 is 14 residues. Germline trimming cut 4 bases from V and 5 bases from J; bases unmatched to any gene: 4. Per germline, CDR1 KGHSH and CDR2 LQKENI. CDR3 region: CASSRSGTTGELFF. The DNA of the CDR3 is TGTGCCAGCTCACGAAGCGGGACTACCGGGGAGCTGTTTTTT.

This chain links TRBV10-2 with TRBJ2-2; unclear D gene. With 5 bases removed from V and 1 base from J, the gap between germline ends came to 11 bases. CDR1 is WSHSY, CDR2 SAAADI, per germline. The CDR3 length is 15 residues. CDR3 loop: CASSLDSVNTGELFF. CDR3 coding DNA: TGCGCCAGCAGTCTCGACTCGGTGAACACCGGGGAGCTGTTTTTT.

V and J are TRBV6-4 and TRBJ2-3, with TRBD2 matching over 7 bases. This CDR3 is built from 15 residues. J was trimmed by 0 bases and V by 0 bases; bases with no gene match: 0. Germline V gives CDR1 MRHNA, CDR2 SNTAGT. The DNA for the CDR3 is TGTGCCAGCAGTGACTCGGGGGGGAGCACAGATACGCAGTATTTT. This gives the protein CASSDSGGSTDTQYF.